This passage covers 31 T cell receptor beta chains from one sample sequenced in a study of CD8+CD57+ T cells in acquired aplastic anemia. TCR beta VDJ and CDR3 profiling used genomic DNA as template. TCRdb re-called the reads through MiXCR, storing one row per CDR3 protein. The sample shows approximately 180,000 distinct CDR3 sequences, about three fifths of them seen only once. Sequencing involved patients with CD8+CD57+ cell expansion previously shown by flow cytometry. The sample comprised sorted CD4+, CD8+, or CD8+CD57+ T cells (not recorded which) from PBMCs. All receptors come from a human donor with aplastic anemia.

This clonotype was counted a single time. The V gene is TRBV15, the J gene TRBJ2-7; 9 positions agree with TRBD2. Germline loops: CDR1 LNHNV, CDR2 YYDKDF (reference sequence). Trimming removed 5 bases from V and 5 bases from J; junction bases left unmatched: 13. This CDR3 is built from 16 residues. DNA of the CDR3: TGTGCCACCAGCGGGCCGGGACTAGCTGCGGCGGACGAGCAGTACTTC. It encodes CATSGPGLAAADEQYF. Supplemented by reference TRBV15 and TRBJ2-7, the full variable domain reads DAMVIQNPRYQVTQFGKPVTLSCSQTLNHNVMYWYQQKSSQAPKLLFHYYDKDFNNEADTPDNFQSRRPNTSFCFLDIRSPGLGDTAMYLCATSGPGLAAADEQYFGPGTRLTVT.

This rearrangement joins TRBV29-1 to TRBJ2-7; 14 bases fit TRBD2. Germline assignment: CDR1 SQVTM and CDR2 ANQGSEA. V trimming: 4 bases; J trimming: 5 bases; junction bases outside the gene matches: 7. This CDR3 comprises 15 residues. CDR3 nucleotides: TGCAGCGTTGGGGTCGGACTAGCGGGGGGAAACGAGCAGTACTTC. Protein product: CSVGVGLAGGNEQYF.

The chain couples TRBV19 to TRBJ2-1; 10 positions agree with TRBD1. The CDR3 is 15 amino acids. V dropped 4 bases and J dropped 12; count of bases not matched to a gene: 12. The V gene's germline CDR1 is LNHDA and CDR2 SQIVND (reference sequence). The CDR3: CASSTRDRGWEVQFF. CDR3 nucleotides: TGTGCCAGTAGTACAAGGGACAGGGGTTGGGAAGTGCAGTTCTTC.

This clonotype was counted many times. V gene TRBV19 combines with J gene TRBJ2-1; D remains unclear. This CDR3 spans 13 amino acids. Germline V CDR1 and CDR2: LNHDA, SQIVND (reference sequence). V lost 10 bases and J lost 4, with 14 bases in between. DNA of the CDR3: TGTGCCACCACACCGGGTCCATACAATGAGCAGTTCTTC. Translated, it gives CATTPGPYNEQFF.

The rearrangement uses TRBV7-2 and TRBJ2-7, with 7 bases matching TRBD1. CDR1 and CDR2 from the germline V gene are SGHTA and FQGNSA. The CDR3 is 14 amino acids. The trim removed 9 bases at V and 0 bases at J, leaving 8 bases unmatched. DNA for the CDR3: TGTGCCAGTAGTATCCGGGACAGCTCCTACGAGCAGTACTTC. Protein: CASSIRDSSYEQYF.

This clonotype showed up many times. The chain links TRBV12-3 or TRBV12-4 to TRBJ2-2, with D possibly TRBD2 on 7 matching bases. Trimming took off 0 bases at V and 6 bases at J, with 8 bases between the two ends. The CDR3 consists of 14 residues. The CDR3 coding sequence is TGTGCCAGCAGTTTAGCGGGGGGGCCCGGGGAGCTGTTTTTT. It codes for CASSLAGGPGELFF.

A few counts support this clonotype. The J gene is TRBJ2-4, the V gene TRBV7-3, with D perhaps TRBD1 (8 bases). The CDR3 is made up of 13 amino acids. Germline V gene lookup returns CDR1 SGHTA and CDR2 FQGTGA. Between the trimmed V and J ends, which lost 5 bases and 8 bases, there was a span of 13 bases. The CDR3 spells CASSTGGGDIQYF. As DNA, the CDR3 is TGTGCCAGCAGCACAGGGGGGGGTGACATTCAGTACTTC.

This clonotype has only a few counts. This chain connects TRBV24-1 to TRBJ2-7; weak D call: TRBD1 (7 bases). V dropped 5 bases and J dropped 9 bases, with 13 bases sitting between them. The germline CDR1 and CDR2 sequences are KGHDR and SFDVKD. The CDR3 length is 12 residues. CDR3 sequence (DNA): TGTGCCACCAGTGGTTCAGGGGGGATGCAGTACTTC. This encodes CATSGSGGMQYF.

Remarks on this clonotype: Because it lacks the conserved phenylalanine or tryptophan at the end, this CDR3 is likely a read error. The chain combines TRBV3-1 with TRBJ1-2; no definite D call. Germline V lookup: CDR1 LGHDT, CDR2 YNNKEL (reference sequence). Trimming took 3 bases from V and 8 from J, leaving 13 bases between them. CDR3 size: 13 residues. The CDR3 DNA is TGTGCCAGCAGCCAGGACGCCGTGGGAGGCTACACCTAC. Its protein product is CASSQDAVGGYTY.

The chain carries TRBV20-1 and TRBJ2-7, with 10 bases identical to TRBD1. The germline V gene encodes CDR1 DFQATT and CDR2 SNEGSKA (reference sequence). J was trimmed by 0 bases and V by 7 bases; bases with no gene match: 12. This CDR3 is 16 amino acids long. The CDR3 loop is CSVFQTGTGDSYEQYF. CDR3 DNA sequence: TGCAGTGTCTTTCAAACTGGGACAGGGGACTCCTACGAGCAGTACTTC.

V gene TRBV20-1 combines with J gene TRBJ2-7; 7 bases line up with TRBD2. This CDR3 is 12 amino acids long. The ends lost 3 bases at V and 5 bases at J; junction bases unmatched: 4. CDR1 and CDR2 from the germline V gene are DFQATT and SNEGSKA (reference sequence). This CDR3 is CSASEGGDEQYF. The DNA for the CDR3 is TGCAGTGCTAGTGAGGGAGGGGACGAGCAGTACTTC.

This sequence joins TRBV5-8 and TRBJ2-7; D remains unclear. In germline, CDR1 is SGHTS, CDR2 YDEGEE. The CDR3 is made up of 13 amino acids. The V gene lost 4 bases and the J gene lost 3 bases, with 11 bases spanning the gap. The CDR3 loop is CASSLKTIYEQYF. As DNA, the CDR3 is TGTGCCAGCAGCCTGAAAACAATCTACGAGCAGTACTTC.

This rearrangement joins TRBV10-3 to TRBJ1-3; 8 nucleotides agree with TRBD1. V lost 3 bases and J lost 3; bases outside the gene matches: 7. This CDR3 comprises 16 residues. Looked up from germline, CDR1 is ENHRY and CDR2 is SYGVKD. CDR3 bases: TGTGCCATCAGTGACCAAGACAGGGGAGGTGGAAACACCATATATTTT. Protein product: CAISDQDRGGGNTIYF.

The CDR3 loop reads CASRDFGQETQYF. The CDR3 DNA reads TGTGCCAGCAGGGACTTTGGCCAAGAGACCCAGTACTTC. This chain links TRBV6-1 with TRBJ2-5, with a tentative D call TRBD2 (5 bases). The CDR3 loop spans 13 amino acids. Germline V CDR1 and CDR2: MNHNS, SASEGT. V lost 6 bases, J lost 1 base, and 9 bases lay in between.

This clonotype was counted at least ten times. The chain recombines TRBV3-1 with TRBJ1-1, with a weak D call TRBD1 (6 bases). Trimming stripped 4 bases from V and 0 bases from J, with 9 bases between. Germline V CDR1 and CDR2: LGHDT, YNNKEL (reference sequence). The CDR3 extends over 14 amino acids. The CDR3 DNA is TGTGCCAGCAGCCTGGACAGTCTGAACACTGAAGCTTTCTTT. Its protein product is CASSLDSLNTEAFF.

This chain uses TRBV5-1 with TRBJ1-1; D unclear. Germline V lookup: CDR1 SGHRS, CDR2 YFSETQ. The CDR3 is 12 residues long. The ends were cut back, 5 bases at V and 1 base at J, with 6 bases in the middle. CDR3 in amino acids: CASRTANTEAFF. In nucleotides, the CDR3 is TGCGCCAGCAGGACGGCGAACACTGAAGCTTTCTTT.

In DNA form, the CDR3 reads TGCGCCAGCAGCTTGGTGGGGGGCGATAACTATGGCTACACCTTC. Protein: CASSLVGGDNYGYTF. This chain links TRBV5-1 with TRBJ1-2; D perhaps matches TRBD1 (6 bases). V was shortened by 0 bases and J by 1 base, with 10 bases between the two germline ends. CDR1 is SGHRS, CDR2 YFSETQ, per germline. This CDR3 has 15 residues.

The table lists this clonotype with a count of one. The rearrangement uses TRBV25-1 and TRBJ2-7; the D is unclear. Germline values: CDR1 MGHDK, CDR2 SYGVNS. Trimming removed 2 bases from V and 2 bases from J, with 7 bases in between. The CDR3 is 13 residues long. CDR3 sequence reads: CASSETNTYEQYF. The CDR3 DNA follows: TGTGCCAGCAGTGAAACAAATACCTACGAGCAGTACTTC.

This clonotype was seen a few times. V is TRBV10-3 and J is TRBJ2-7, with TRBD2 as a possible D gene (5 bases). With 5 bases removed from V and 3 bases from J, the gap between germline ends came to 11 bases. The V gene's germline CDR1 is ENHRY and CDR2 SYGVKD. This CDR3 has 13 residues. CDR3 amino acids: CAISKLGVYEQYF. The CDR3 DNA reads as TGTGCCATCAGTAAGCTCGGGGTCTACGAGCAGTACTTC.

The CDR3 DNA reads as TGTGCCAGCAGTGCCAGGACAGGGTCCAATCAGCCCCAGCATTTT. Protein sequence: CASSARTGSNQPQHF. The rearrangement uses TRBV6-1 and TRBJ1-5; 8 bases are a match to TRBD1. V lost 4 bases and J lost 3; bases outside the gene matches: 5. CDR1 is MNHNS and CDR2 is SASEGT in the germline V gene. CDR3 size: 15 residues.

This clonotype has just one count. This CDR3 is CASSLVGLAGNTEAFF. The CDR3 DNA reads TGTGCCAGCAGCTTAGTGGGACTAGCGGGGAACACTGAAGCTTTCTTT. The chain employs TRBV7-9 and TRBJ1-1; maybe TRBD1 (5 bases). Germline V gene lookup returns CDR1 SEHNR and CDR2 FQNEAQ (reference sequence). The CDR3 runs 16 residues. V was pared by 1 base and J by 1 base, with 13 bases between.

This clonotype showed up just once. The CDR3 coding sequence is TGCAGCACCGTTGGAGGGGAATTCGGATCCTACGAGCAGTACTTC. Its translation is CSTVGGEFGSYEQYF. The chain joins TRBV29-1 to TRBJ2-7, with D possibly matching TRBD2 (6 bases). Trimming removed 8 bases at V and 1 base at J, with 21 bases between. This CDR3 contains 15 residues. Germline CDR1 is SQVTM and CDR2 is ANQGSEA.

This chain connects TRBV20-1 to TRBJ1-5, with 7 bases fitting TRBD1. CDR3 length: 13 amino acids. Per the germline V gene, CDR1 is DFQATT and CDR2 is SNEGSKA (reference sequence). Trimming cost V 5 bases and J 3 bases; bases outside gene matches: 4. The CDR3: CSAWTGFNQPQHF. The CDR3 nucleotides are TGCAGTGCTTGGACAGGATTCAATCAGCCCCAGCATTTT.

V and J are TRBV29-1 and TRBJ1-2; 7 bases fit TRBD1. CDR1 is SQVTM and CDR2 is ANQGSEA in the germline V gene. The CDR3 consists of 12 residues. Trimming at V came to 7 bases and at J to 7 bases, leaving 9 bases not matched to a gene. In DNA form, the CDR3 reads TGCAGCGGGCTCACAGGGGAGAGTGGCTACACCTTC. Translation gives CSGLTGESGYTF. The complete variable domain, with remaining parts taken from reference TRBV29-1 and TRBJ1-2, reads SAVISQKPSRDICQRGTSLTIQCQVDSQVTMMFWYRQQPGQSLTLIATANQGSEATYESGFVIDKFPISRPNLTFSTLTVSNMSPEDSSIYLCSGLTGESGYTFGSGTRLTVV.

J is TRBJ2-1 and V is TRBV20-1; 8 nucleotides agree with TRBD2. Germline assignment: CDR1 DFQATT and CDR2 SNEGSKA (reference sequence). J gave up 6 bases and V 8 bases, and 9 bases lay outside the gene matches. The CDR3 runs to 13 residues. The CDR3 spells CSIRGGLVNEQFF. Written as DNA, the CDR3 is TGCAGTATACGGGGGGGCCTGGTCAATGAGCAGTTCTTC.

The DNA of the CDR3 is TGCAGCCTGCGGCTCCCCCCAGATACGCAGTATTTT. Its translation: CSLRLPPDTQYF. The chain has TRBV29-1 and TRBJ2-3, with D unresolved. The CDR3 is 12 residues long. Germline V gene sequence: CDR1 SQVTM, CDR2 ANQGSEA. The V and J ends lost 8 bases and 4 bases respectively, with 13 bases between them.

Only a few counts were recorded for this clonotype. This chain links TRBV10-3 with TRBJ1-2; D possibly corresponds to TRBD1 (5 bases). The CDR3 totals 14 residues. The germline gives CDR1 ENHRY, CDR2 SYGVKD. V was clipped by 2 bases and J by 6 bases, with 13 bases between them. The CDR3 is CAISETAGQDGYTF. DNA for the CDR3: TGTGCCATCAGTGAGACGGCAGGGCAAGATGGCTACACCTTC.

The genes are TRBV19 and TRBJ1-5; tentative D call: TRBD1 (5 bases). The CDR3 sequence is 13 residues long. The germline V gene has CDR1 LNHDA and CDR2 SQIVND (reference sequence). V was trimmed by 9 bases and J by 5 bases, leaving 14 bases between them. In nucleotides, the CDR3 is TGTGCCAGCGGGGCCACCCGGTATCAGCCCCAGCATTTT. This encodes CASGATRYQPQHF.

The chain couples TRBV24-1 to TRBJ2-3, with D maybe TRBD1 (5 bases). Germline V gene lookup returns CDR1 KGHDR and CDR2 SFDVKD. With 3 bases removed from V and 2 bases from J, the gap between germline ends came to 14 bases. CDR3 length: 16 amino acids. CDR3 sequence reads: CATSDTQGYDTDTQYF. The DNA of the CDR3 is TGTGCCACCAGTGATACCCAGGGATACGACACAGATACGCAGTATTTT.

V and J are TRBV19 and TRBJ1-6, with D hard to call. The CDR3 length is 14 residues. The ends were cut back, 6 bases at V and 9 bases at J, with 15 bases in the middle. Germline V lookup: CDR1 LNHDA, CDR2 SQIVND (reference sequence). The CDR3 sequence: CASRGTLISSPLHF. The DNA of the CDR3 is TGTGCCAGTAGAGGTACCCTAATAAGTTCACCCCTCCACTTT.

This clonotype has a count of ten or more. At one end, the junction sequence differs from germline, possibly due to a read error. V gene TRBV15 combines with J gene TRBJ2-1; D call uncertain. Germline CDR1 LNHNV, CDR2 YYDKDF (reference sequence). The length of the CDR3 is 13 residues. The CDR3: CATSGEAYNEQFF. DNA of the CDR3: TGTGCCACCAGCGGAGAGGCCTACAATGAGCAGTTCTTC.